The 22 T cell receptor beta chains below all came from one sample that was sequenced in a study of blood T cell repertoires in COVID-19. The table came from immunoSEQ multiplex PCR; TCRdb's copy has only in-frame clones and leaves some out. The sample carries around 100,000 clones, around 86% recorded once. The sample was peripheral blood. Receptor source: a man aged 40-49 years with acute or convalescent COVID-19.

This clone was seen more than once but under ten times. CDR3 amino acids: CASSLLPGDSGYTF. CDR3 sequence (DNA): TGTGCCAGCAGCTTGTTGCCAGGGGATTCGGGCTACACCTTC. The chain links TRBV5-6 to TRBJ1-2; D might be TRBD1 (6 bases). Germline loops: CDR1 SGHDT, CDR2 YYEEEE. This CDR3 has 14 amino acids. V gave up 1 base and J gave up 8 bases, with 15 bases separating them.

V gene TRBV7-8 combines with J gene TRBJ2-7; D perhaps matches TRBD2 (6 bases). The CDR3 runs to 15 residues. Trimming stripped 0 bases from V and 3 bases from J, with 12 bases between. Per germline, CDR1 SGHVS and CDR2 FQNEAQ. The CDR3 DNA sequence: TGTGCCAGCAGCTTAGCCCGCGGGGAATTCTACGAGCAGTACTTC. Its protein product is CASSLARGEFYEQYF.

V and J are TRBV12-5 and TRBJ1-4, with D uncertain. Germline values: CDR1 LGHNT, CDR2 FRNRAP. This CDR3 region has 15 residues. V shed 7 bases and J shed 0 bases, with 12 bases lying between them. CDR3 nucleotide sequence: TGTGCTAGTGCCCAGAGCGTTGCAACTAATGAAAAACTGTTTTTT. This translates into CASAQSVATNEKLFF.

The J gene is TRBJ2-7, the V gene TRBV5-1, with D possibly matching TRBD1 (5 bases). The CDR3 totals 14 residues. Trimming removed 0 bases from V and 4 bases from J, with 11 bases in between. CDR1 and CDR2 from the germline V gene are SGHRS and YFSETQ. CDR3 amino acids: CASSLEVRTYEQYF. Written as DNA, the CDR3 is TGCGCCAGCAGCTTGGAGGTACGGACATACGAGCAGTACTTC.

This chain links TRBV5-4 with TRBJ1-4; no clear D. V was shortened by 0 bases and J by 3 bases, with 12 bases between the two germline ends. The germline V gene has CDR1 SGHNT and CDR2 YYREEE (reference sequence). The CDR3 has 16 residues. CDR3 sequence reads: CASSLEAGRANEKLFF. The CDR3 DNA reads as TGTGCCAGCAGCTTGGAGGCGGGAAGGGCTAATGAAAAACTGTTTTTT.

The chain couples TRBV3-1 (or the pseudogene TRBV3-2) to TRBJ2-1; 7 nucleotides agree with TRBD2. CDR3 length equals 14 residues. With V trimmed by 5 bases and J by 5 bases, 6 bases remained unmatched. Germline-derived CDR1 and CDR2 are LGHDT and YNNKEL (reference sequence). CDR3 residues: CASSKSGGHNEQFF. For the CDR3, the DNA is TGTGCCAGCAGCAAGTCGGGGGGACACAATGAGCAGTTCTTC.

The V call is TRBV29-1, the J call TRBJ1-4; D is unclear. V was shortened by 4 bases and J by 0 bases, with 6 bases between the two germline ends. The CDR3 spans 13 residues. Germline V gives CDR1 SQVTM, CDR2 ANQGSEA. CDR3 nucleotides: TGCAGCGTTGGACAATCAACTAATGAAAAACTGTTTTTT. Its translation: CSVGQSTNEKLFF.

Only one count was recorded for this clone. V is TRBV6-1 and J is TRBJ1-3; D remains ambiguous. Germline V gene sequence: CDR1 MNHNS, CDR2 SASEGT. V lost 2 bases and J 3 bases, leaving 5 bases between the germline ends. The CDR3 spans 13 residues. This CDR3 is CASSESVGNTIYF. CDR3 bases: TGTGCCAGCAGTGAATCAGTTGGAAACACCATATATTTT.

The chain has TRBV3-1 (or the pseudogene TRBV3-2) and TRBJ1-2; no clear D gene. V was shortened by 0 bases and J by 0 bases, with 11 bases between the two germline ends. Per germline, CDR1 LGHDT and CDR2 YNNKEL (reference sequence). The CDR3 totals 16 residues. DNA of the CDR3: TGTGCCAGCAGCCAAGATTCACACAGTGCTAACTATGGCTACACCTTC. Its protein product is CASSQDSHSANYGYTF.

The chain uses TRBV10-3 and TRBJ2-2, with D tentatively TRBD1 (6 bases). Germline V gene sequence: CDR1 ENHRY, CDR2 SYGVKD. The CDR3 covers 15 residues. The V end was cut by 4 bases, the J end by 3 bases, with 12 bases between. CDR3 loop: CAISAGRGYTGELFF. CDR3 DNA: TGTGCCATCAGTGCCGGCAGGGGTTACACCGGGGAGCTGTTTTTT.

The chain has TRBV5-6 and TRBJ2-2; D perhaps matches TRBD1 (5 bases). The CDR3 is 14 residues long. Germline CDR1 SGHDT, CDR2 YYEEEE. With 1 base removed from V and 4 bases from J, the gap between germline ends came to 8 bases. CDR3 coding DNA: TGTGCCAGCAGCTTGCAGCAGGGCACCGGGGAGCTGTTTTTT. This translates into CASSLQQGTGELFF. Using reference TRBV5-6 and TRBJ2-2 for the parts outside the CDR3, the full variable domain is DAGVTQSPTHLIKTRGQQVTLRCSPKSGHDTVSWYQQALGQGPQFIFQYYEEEERQRGNFPDRFSGHQFPNYSSELNVNALLLGDSALYLCASSLQQGTGELFFGEGSRLTVL.

This sequence joins TRBV7-2 and TRBJ1-6; TRBD1 might be the D (5 bases). The CDR3 runs to 14 residues. V was shortened by 2 bases and J by 7 bases, with 9 bases between the two germline ends. In germline, CDR1 is SGHTA, CDR2 FQGNSA. CDR3 bases: TGTGCCAGCAGCTTACAGGGTACCAATTCACCCCTCCACTTT. This codes for CASSLQGTNSPLHF.

This chain uses TRBV21-1 with TRBJ1-5; the table's D call TRBD1 went unverified against the DNA. TRBV21-1 is assigned pseudogene status. This CDR3 has 15 amino acids. CDR3 in amino acids: CASSRDRERFQPQHF. CDR3 sequence (DNA): TGTGCCAGCAGCAGAGACAGGGAAAGATTTCAGCCCCAGCATTTT.

This rearrangement joins TRBV5-1 to TRBJ1-4; no firm D call. CDR1 is SGHRS and CDR2 is YFSETQ in the germline V gene. The CDR3 totals 15 residues. Trimming pared 4 bases from V and 2 bases from J, leaving 12 bases between. For the CDR3, the DNA is TGCGCCAGCAGCGCGGTCCCTGCGACTAATGAAAAACTGTTTTTT. Protein product: CASSAVPATNEKLFF.

This clone has a handful of counts. The CDR3 region is CASSRGVSEAFF. The DNA of the CDR3 is TGTGCCAGCAGCCGGGGGGTCTCTGAAGCTTTCTTT. The chain has TRBV5-6 and TRBJ1-1; a weak D match, TRBD1 (5 bases). The germline V and J ends were trimmed by 4 bases and 6 bases, with 10 bases remaining between them. Germline assignment: CDR1 SGHDT and CDR2 YYEEEE. The length of the CDR3 is 12 residues.

The genes are TRBV11-3 and TRBJ2-2; the D gene is possibly TRBD2 (5 bases). Germline assignment: CDR1 SGHNT and CDR2 YENEEA. The V end was cut by 5 bases, the J end by 4 bases, with 11 bases between. CDR3 length: 14 residues. In nucleotides, the CDR3 is TGTGCCAGCAGCGATATAACTAGCACCGGGGAGCTGTTTTTT. Protein: CASSDITSTGELFF.

J is TRBJ2-7 and V is TRBV15, with D possibly being TRBD2 (5 bases). In germline, CDR1 is LNHNV, CDR2 YYDKDF (reference sequence). The CDR3 runs to 13 residues. Trimming cost V 8 bases and J 0 bases, with 11 bases left between them. CDR3 bases: TGTGCCACCGGAGGCGGGCGCTCCTACGAGCAGTACTTC. It yields the protein CATGGGRSYEQYF.

The chain links TRBV25-1 to TRBJ1-2; a possible D gene is TRBD1 (6 bases). Trimming stripped 5 bases from V and 3 bases from J, with 13 bases between. From germline, CDR1 is MGHDK and CDR2 SYGVNS. The CDR3 extends over 14 amino acids. DNA of the CDR3: TGTGCCAGCAGTTCCCCGACAGGCTACTATGGCTACACCTTC. Encoded protein: CASSSPTGYYGYTF.

The chain joins TRBV10-3 to TRBJ1-3; possible D gene TRBD1, 6 bases. This CDR3 comprises 16 residues. With 5 bases removed from V and 0 bases from J, the gap between germline ends came to 14 bases. The V gene's germline CDR1 is ENHRY and CDR2 SYGVKD. The CDR3 region is CAISRNRAFSGNTIYF. The CDR3 DNA is TGTGCCATCAGTAGGAACAGGGCCTTCTCTGGAAACACCATATATTTT.

This clone was found once. This sequence joins TRBV11-2 and TRBJ2-1, with 14 bases fitting TRBD2. This CDR3 has 15 residues. Germline trimming cut 2 bases from V and 15 bases from J; bases unmatched to any gene: 9. CDR1 and CDR2 (germline): SGHAT, FQNNGV. CDR3 protein: CASSLSETSGRAGFF. The DNA for the CDR3 is TGTGCCAGCAGCTTATCGGAGACTAGCGGGAGGGCCGGGTTCTTC.

The CDR3 is CASSRGTGKLETQYF. The CDR3 DNA reads as TGTGCCAGCAGCCGAGGGACAGGGAAACTGGAGACCCAGTACTTC. V gene TRBV7-8 combines with J gene TRBJ2-5, with 9 positions matching TRBD1. V lost 5 bases and J lost 5; bases outside the gene matches: 9. The CDR3 contains 15 residues. The germline V gene has CDR1 SGHVS and CDR2 FQNEAQ.

The rearrangement uses TRBV5-1 and TRBJ2-5; D is unresolved. The germline V and J ends were trimmed by 5 bases and 5 bases, with 13 bases remaining between them. This CDR3 region has 13 residues. CDR1 is SGHRS and CDR2 is YFSETQ in the germline V gene. In DNA, the CDR3 is TGCGCCAGCAGGGAGACGGATAGGGAGACCCAGTACTTC. Translation gives CASRETDRETQYF.